This T cell receptor beta chain was found in a study of PD-1 blockade in classical Hodgkin lymphoma. Every one of the patients relapsed after autologous stem cell transplantation (brentuximab vedotin exposure was variable). Trimming removed 5 bases from V and 2 bases from J, with 14 bases in between. Germline V CDR1 and CDR2: SGHAT, FQNNGV. The CDR3 has 15 residues. Using immunoSEQ multiplex PCR, the repertoire was profiled, and TCRdb retains in-frame clones only, with some absent. The profile shows fewer than 25,000 clones, about four fifths of them singletons. The sequence was collected from a human donor with classical Hodgkin lymphoma. The input for sequencing was peripheral blood mononuclear cells (PBMCs), taken before the second cycle of nivolumab. The J gene is TRBJ2-3, the V gene TRBV11-2; the D gene is possibly TRBD1 (6 bases). The DNA of the CDR3 is TGTGCCAGCAGCCCCGACAGGTTACCCACAGATACGCAGTATTTT. Protein product: CASSPDRLPTDTQYF.